The T cell receptor (beta chain) described here comes from a study of blood T cell repertoires in COVID-19. Study details: Samples taken during acute and convalescent COVID-19 were collected in the United States, Italy and Spain. From T cells, B-cell-depleted T cells, or PBMCs came the material, which was cDNA or gDNA.

The germline V and J ends were trimmed by 1 base and 1 base, with 10 bases remaining between them. The V gene's germline CDR1 is MNHEY and CDR2 SVGAGI. The CDR3 totals 16 residues. Under the authors' procedure: Reference gene primer amplification yielded estimated nucleated cell counts. The assay was immunoSEQ multiplex PCR, and TCRdb's table has in-frame clones only and misses some. V and J calls and clone size are copied from that table; D and trimming were computed from the DNA. The table lists 200,000 to 300,000 clones, around four fifths of them singletons. This clone was seen more than once but under ten times.

This sequence joins TRBV6-5 and TRBJ2-2, with D perhaps matching TRBD2 (6 bases). Material: peripheral blood. The clonotype originates from a man in his sixties with acute or convalescent COVID-19. CDR3 in DNA: TGTGCCAGCAGTTACTATGCCGGGAGGAACACCGGGGAGCTGTTTTTT. It translates to CASSYYAGRNTGELFF.